The source of this T cell receptor beta chain is a study of T cell responses to AZD1222 COVID-19 vaccine. Overall study findings and caveats: Two doses of AZD1222 preceded a rise in Spike-specific TCR breadth and depth. In a largely white British group with more females than males, clonal diversity was possibly underestimated. Repertoires were obtained only post-peak T cell response.

TCRdb's copy holds only in-frame clones and misses some; the assay was immunoSEQ multiplex PCR. The data hold around 120,000 clones, with roughly 82% observed a single time. Comment on this clone: Its antigen is still unknown.

Germline-derived CDR1 and CDR2 are SQVTM and ANQGSEA. The V end was cut by 5 bases, the J end by 0 bases, with 11 bases between. The CDR3 runs 14 residues. Here the sequenced sample was peripheral blood, taken 28 days after the second AZD1222 dose. The chain combines TRBV29-1 with TRBJ1-3; D is unresolved. The receptor was derived from an adult who received the AZD1222 COVID-19 vaccine. Written as DNA, the CDR3 is TGCAGCGTTCCGGACGCTGGCTCTGGAAACACCATATATTTT. This codes for CSVPDAGSGNTIYF.